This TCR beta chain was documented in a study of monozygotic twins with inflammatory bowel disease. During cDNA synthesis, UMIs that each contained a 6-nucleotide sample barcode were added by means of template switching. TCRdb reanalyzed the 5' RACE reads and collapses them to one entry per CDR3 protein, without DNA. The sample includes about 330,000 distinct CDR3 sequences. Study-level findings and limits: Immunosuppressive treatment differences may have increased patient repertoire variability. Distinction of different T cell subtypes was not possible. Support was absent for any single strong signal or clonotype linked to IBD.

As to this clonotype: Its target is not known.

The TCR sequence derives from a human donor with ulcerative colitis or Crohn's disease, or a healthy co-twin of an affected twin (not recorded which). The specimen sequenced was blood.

CDR3 sequence reads: CARYFVGPNWAPIRGNEQFF. V gene TRBV5-1 combines with J gene TRBJ2-1; there is no DNA to check the TCRdb D call of TRBD1. Germline V lookup: CDR1 SGHRS, CDR2 YFSETQ. The CDR3 consists of 20 residues.